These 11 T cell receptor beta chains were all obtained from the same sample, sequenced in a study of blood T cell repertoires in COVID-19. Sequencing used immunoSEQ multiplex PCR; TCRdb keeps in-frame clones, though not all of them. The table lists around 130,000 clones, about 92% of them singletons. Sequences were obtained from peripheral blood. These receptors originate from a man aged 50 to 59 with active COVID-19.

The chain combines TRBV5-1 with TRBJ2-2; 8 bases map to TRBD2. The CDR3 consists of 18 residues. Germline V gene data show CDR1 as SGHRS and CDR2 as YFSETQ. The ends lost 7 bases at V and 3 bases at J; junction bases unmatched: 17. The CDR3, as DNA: TGCGCCAGCGTCCCGGGGTTAGCGGGGATGCGAGACACCGGGGAGCTGTTTTTT. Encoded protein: CASVPGLAGMRDTGELFF.

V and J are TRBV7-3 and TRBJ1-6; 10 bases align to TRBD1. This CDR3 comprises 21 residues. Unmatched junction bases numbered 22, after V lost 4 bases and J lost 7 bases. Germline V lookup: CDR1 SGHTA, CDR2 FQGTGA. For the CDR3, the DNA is TGTGCCAGCAGCTCCATTTCTCCGGGACAGGGGTTGGGAGGAGGGAATTCACCCCTCCACTTT. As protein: CASSSISPGQGLGGGNSPLHF.

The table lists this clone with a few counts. The CDR3 region has the DNA TGTGCCAGTAGTATAAACCCTCGAGGGTCCACCGGGGAGCTGTTTTTT. This gives the protein CASSINPRGSTGELFF. This chain joins TRBV19 and TRBJ2-2; D may be TRBD2 (5 bases). V was trimmed by 2 bases and J by 4 bases, leaving 14 bases between them. This CDR3 contains 16 residues. Germline lookup yields CDR1 LNHDA and CDR2 SQIVND (reference sequence).

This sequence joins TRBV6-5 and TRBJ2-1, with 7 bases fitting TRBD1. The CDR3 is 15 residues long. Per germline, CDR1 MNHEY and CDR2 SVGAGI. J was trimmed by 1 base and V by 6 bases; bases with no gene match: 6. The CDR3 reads CASRNRGSSYNEQFF. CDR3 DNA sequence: TGTGCCAGCAGGAACAGGGGTTCGTCCTACAATGAGCAGTTCTTC.

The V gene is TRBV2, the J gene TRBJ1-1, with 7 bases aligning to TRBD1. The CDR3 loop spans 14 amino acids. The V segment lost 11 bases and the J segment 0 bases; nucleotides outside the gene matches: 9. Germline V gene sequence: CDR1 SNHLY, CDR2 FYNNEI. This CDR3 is CAGTPGQLNTEAFF. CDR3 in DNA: TGTGCCGGGACACCGGGACAGTTGAACACTGAAGCTTTCTTT.

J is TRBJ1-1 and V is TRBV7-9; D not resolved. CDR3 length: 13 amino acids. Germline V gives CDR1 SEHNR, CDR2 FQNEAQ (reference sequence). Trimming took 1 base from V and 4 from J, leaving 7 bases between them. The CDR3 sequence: CASSLGQATEAFF. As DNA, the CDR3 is TGTGCCAGCAGCTTAGGGCAGGCCACTGAAGCTTTCTTT.

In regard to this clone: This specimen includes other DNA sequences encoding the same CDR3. CDR3 in amino acids: CASSPLAGGSYNEQFF. CDR3 coding DNA: TGTGCCAGCTCACCTCTAGCGGGAGGATCCTACAATGAGCAGTTCTTC. The chain employs TRBV18 and TRBJ2-1, with 11 nucleotides matching TRBD2. The CDR3 is made up of 16 amino acids. The J segment lost 1 base and the V segment lost 3 bases, leaving 2 bases of the junction unmatched. Germline values: CDR1 KGHSH, CDR2 LQKENI. The full variable domain, rest sourced from reference TRBV18 and TRBJ2-1, is NAGVMQNPRHLVRRRGQEARLRCSPMKGHSHVYWYRQLPEEGLKFMVYLQKENIIDESGMPKERFSAEFPKEGPSILRIQQVVRGDSAAYFCASSPLAGGSYNEQFFGPGTRLTVL.

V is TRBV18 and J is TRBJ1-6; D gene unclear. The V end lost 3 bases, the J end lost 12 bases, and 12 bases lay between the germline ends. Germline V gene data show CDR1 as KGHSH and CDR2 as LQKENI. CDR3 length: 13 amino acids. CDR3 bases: TGTGCCAGCTCACCTGCGGAGACGATACCCCTCCACTTT. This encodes CASSPAETIPLHF.

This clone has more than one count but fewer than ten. The chain's CDR3 is CASSQDVAGGPTLFF. The CDR3 bases are TGCGCCAGCAGCCAAGACGTAGCGGGAGGGCCGACGCTGTTTTTT. This chain joins TRBV4-1 and TRBJ2-2; 11 positions agree with TRBD2. This CDR3 is 15 amino acids long. Germline CDR1 is MGHRA and CDR2 is YSYEKL. The V segment lost 0 bases and the J segment 13 bases; nucleotides outside the gene matches: 7.

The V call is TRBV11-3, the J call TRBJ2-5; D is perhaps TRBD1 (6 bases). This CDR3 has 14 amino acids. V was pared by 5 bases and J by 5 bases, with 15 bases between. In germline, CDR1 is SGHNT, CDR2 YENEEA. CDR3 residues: CASSPTRGSETQYF. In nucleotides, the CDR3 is TGTGCCAGCAGCCCTACGAGGGGGTCGGAGACCCAGTACTTC.

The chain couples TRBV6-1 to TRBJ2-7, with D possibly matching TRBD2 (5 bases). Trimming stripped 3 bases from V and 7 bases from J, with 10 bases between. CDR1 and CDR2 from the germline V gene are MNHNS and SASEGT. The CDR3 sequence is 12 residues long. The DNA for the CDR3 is TGTGCCAGCAGTGATCCGGGGAGAGAGCAGTACTTC. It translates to CASSDPGREQYF.